The rows below give T cell receptor beta chains drawn from one sample of a study of blood T cell repertoires in COVID-19. Clones were sequenced by immunoSEQ multiplex PCR, and TCRdb holds only the in-frame ones, with some missing. Seen here are about 83,000 clones, around 84% observed once, and the top ten hold around 7.3%. The source material was peripheral blood. The receptors come from a man of 80 years or more with active or convalescent COVID-19. CDR3s include the opening cysteine and the closing phenylalanine or tryptophan. Fields, in order: J gene, D gene, clone size, V gene, CDR3 protein, CDR3 DNA. D genes are given only for firm matches. Expanded clones are given a class, and other clones once, few, many or no size at all.

J gene: TRBJ1-1; D gene: -; clone size: once; V gene: TRBV30; CDR3 protein: CAWTLGLLNTEAFF; CDR3 DNA: TGTGCCTGGACCCTGGGACTCTTGAACACTGAAGCTTTCTTT
J gene: TRBJ2-3; D gene: TRBD2; clone size: -; V gene: TRBV14; CDR3 protein: CASSRLAVGADTQYF; CDR3 DNA: TGTGCCAGCAGCCGACTAGCGGTTGGCGCAGATACGCAGTATTTT
J gene: TRBJ2-5; D gene: -; clone size: -; V gene: TRBV28; CDR3 protein: CASSLVSGSIGTQYF; CDR3 DNA: TGTGCCAGCAGTTTAGTTTCCGGGTCAATTGGGACCCAGTACTTC
J gene: TRBJ1-1; D gene: TRBD1; clone size: -; V gene: TRBV5-6; CDR3 protein: CASSPLQGMNTEAFF; CDR3 DNA: TGTGCCAGCAGCCCCTTACAGGGGATGAACACTGAAGCTTTCTTT
J gene: TRBJ2-2; D gene: TRBD1; clone size: -; V gene: TRBV5-1; CDR3 protein: CASSPTGGVPGELFF; CDR3 DNA: TGCGCCAGCAGCCCAACAGGGGGAGTCCCCGGGGAGCTGTTTTTT
J gene: TRBJ2-5; D gene: -; clone size: -; V gene: TRBV2; CDR3 protein: CASSITRTQYF; CDR3 DNA: TGTGCCAGCAGCATCACTCGGACCCAGTACTTC
J gene: TRBJ2-2; D gene: TRBD1; clone size: once; V gene: TRBV5-1; CDR3 protein: CASSLTGVGTGELFF; CDR3 DNA: TGCGCCAGCAGCTTGACAGGGGTGGGCACCGGGGAGCTGTTTTTT
J gene: TRBJ1-5; D gene: -; clone size: -; V gene: TRBV30; CDR3 protein: CAWSVQGGRQPQHF; CDR3 DNA: TGTGCCTGGAGTGTTCAAGGGGGACGGCAGCCCCAGCATTTT
J gene: TRBJ1-1; D gene: -; clone size: -; V gene: TRBV5-4; CDR3 protein: CASSFVTDTEAFF; CDR3 DNA: TGTGCCAGCAGCTTCGTCACAGACACTGAAGCTTTCTTT
J gene: TRBJ2-2; D gene: TRBD1; clone size: -; V gene: TRBV7-9; CDR3 protein: CASSSPGQGNTGELFF; CDR3 DNA: TGTGCCAGCAGTTCACCGGGACAGGGGAACACCGGGGAGCTGTTTTTT
J gene: TRBJ1-5; D gene: -; clone size: few; V gene: TRBV12-3/TRBV12-4; CDR3 protein: CASSLSGPQHF; CDR3 DNA: TGTGCCAGCAGCCTGTCAGGGCCCCAGCATTTT
J gene: TRBJ2-3; D gene: TRBD2; clone size: -; V gene: TRBV7-9; CDR3 protein: CASSYRSGVADTQYF; CDR3 DNA: TGTGCCAGCAGCTACCGTAGCGGGGTGGCAGATACGCAGTATTTT
J gene: TRBJ1-6; D gene: -; clone size: -; V gene: TRBV9; CDR3 protein: CASSKYGQSGSPLHF; CDR3 DNA: TGTGCCAGCAGCAAGTACGGACAGTCAGGGTCACCCCTCCACTTT
J gene: TRBJ1-5; D gene: -; clone size: -; V gene: TRBV3-1/TRBV3-2; CDR3 protein: CASSQDGNQPQHF; CDR3 DNA: TGTGCCAGCAGCCAAGACGGCAATCAGCCCCAGCATTTT
J gene: TRBJ2-1; D gene: TRBD2; clone size: -; V gene: TRBV7-8; CDR3 protein: CASSPRVPSGRGEQFF; CDR3 DNA: TGTGCCAGCAGCCCACGAGTCCCCAGCGGGAGAGGTGAGCAGTTCTTC
J gene: TRBJ2-3; D gene: -; clone size: once; V gene: TRBV10-3; CDR3 protein: CAISANSKPTDTQYF; CDR3 DNA: TGTGCCATCAGTGCAAACAGCAAGCCCACAGATACGCAGTATTTT
J gene: TRBJ1-2; D gene: -; clone size: once; V gene: TRBV5-4; CDR3 protein: CASSTPAGGYTF; CDR3 DNA: TGTGCCAGCAGCACCCCGGCCGGGGGCTACACCTTC
J gene: TRBJ2-5; D gene: TRBD2; clone size: -; V gene: TRBV5-1; CDR3 protein: CASAREGLWETQYF; CDR3 DNA: TGCGCCAGCGCAAGGGAGGGTCTATGGGAGACCCAGTACTTC
J gene: TRBJ1-5; D gene: TRBD1; clone size: -; V gene: TRBV9; CDR3 protein: CASSGQGGNQPQHF; CDR3 DNA: TGTGCCAGCAGCGGACAGGGGGGTAATCAGCCCCAGCATTTT
J gene: TRBJ2-5; D gene: TRBD2; clone size: -; V gene: TRBV2; CDR3 protein: CASSRQTSGGETQYF; CDR3 DNA: TGTGCCAGCAGTCGCCAGACTAGCGGGGGAGAGACCCAGTACTTC
J gene: TRBJ1-2; D gene: TRBD1; clone size: once; V gene: TRBV5-4; CDR3 protein: CASRPQGVNYGYTF; CDR3 DNA: TGTGCCAGCAGACCGCAGGGGGTTAACTATGGCTACACCTTC
J gene: TRBJ1-2; D gene: TRBD1; clone size: -; V gene: TRBV19; CDR3 protein: CASSRDRAAGYTF; CDR3 DNA: TGTGCCAGTAGTCGAGACAGGGCGGCTGGCTACACCTTC
J gene: TRBJ2-3; D gene: -; clone size: -; V gene: TRBV1; CDR3 protein: CTSSQPGTCTDTQYF; CDR3 DNA: TGCACCAGCAGCCAACCCGGGACATGCACAGATACGCAGTATTTT
J gene: TRBJ2-1; D gene: -; clone size: -; V gene: TRBV11-2; CDR3 protein: CASSLGPYNEQFF; CDR3 DNA: TGTGCCAGCAGCTTAGGGCCATACAATGAGCAGTTCTTC
J gene: TRBJ2-1; D gene: TRBD1; clone size: -; V gene: TRBV28; CDR3 protein: CASSPQGTSYNEQFF; CDR3 DNA: TGTGCCAGCAGCCCACAGGGGACATCCTACAATGAGCAGTTCTTC